The rows below give T cell receptor beta chains drawn from one sample of a study of blood T cell repertoires in COVID-19. Generated by immunoSEQ multiplex PCR, the TCRdb table keeps only in-frame clones and is missing some. The sample has 100,000 or so clones, just under 80% seen once. Material for sequencing was peripheral blood. These receptors were collected from a woman in her sixties or seventies with acute or convalescent COVID-19. Each CDR3 is given with its conserved first and last residue. Each record gives: V gene, clone size, J gene, D gene, CDR3 DNA, CDR3 protein. A D gene is named only where the DNA matches it firmly. The size field is filled for only some rows; it gives once, few, many or a size class.

v_gene: TRBV20-1; abundance: -; j_gene: TRBJ1-2; d_gene: TRBD1; CDR3nt: TGCAGTGCTATTGAAGACAGGGTCTATGGCTACACCTTC; CDR3aa: CSAIEDRVYGYTF
v_gene: TRBV11-2; abundance: -; j_gene: TRBJ2-3; d_gene: -; CDR3nt: TGTGCCAGCAGCCAAGGGACAATTTTGACAGATACGCAGTATTTT; CDR3aa: CASSQGTILTDTQYF
v_gene: TRBV6-5; abundance: -; j_gene: TRBJ2-7; d_gene: -; CDR3nt: TGTGCCAGCGGCATTCAGGGAATTCTCTACGAGCAGTACTTC; CDR3aa: CASGIQGILYEQYF
v_gene: TRBV19; abundance: -; j_gene: TRBJ1-2; d_gene: -; CDR3nt: TGTGCCAGTTACCCGCGGACACAGGGTGGAAATGGCTACACCTTC; CDR3aa: CASYPRTQGGNGYTF
v_gene: TRBV11-2; abundance: -; j_gene: TRBJ1-1; d_gene: TRBD1; CDR3nt: TGTGCCAGCAGCATGGGACAGGTAAACACTGAAGCTTTCTTT; CDR3aa: CASSMGQVNTEAFF
v_gene: TRBV6-1; abundance: -; j_gene: TRBJ1-2; d_gene: -; CDR3nt: TGTGCCAGCAGTGAGGGAGTAGGGTACACCTTC; CDR3aa: CASSEGVGYTF
v_gene: TRBV19; abundance: -; j_gene: TRBJ2-3; d_gene: -; CDR3nt: TGTGCCACAGAGGCAGATACGCAGTATTTT; CDR3aa: CATEADTQYF
v_gene: TRBV27; abundance: few; j_gene: TRBJ1-5; d_gene: TRBD1; CDR3nt: TGTGCCAGCCATCGACAGGGTCAGCCCCAGCATTTT; CDR3aa: CASHRQGQPQHF
v_gene: TRBV30; abundance: few; j_gene: TRBJ2-7; d_gene: TRBD2; CDR3nt: TGTGCCTGGAGTGGAGGGACTAGCGGGGGCCTAAGAATCTACGAGCAGTACTTC; CDR3aa: CAWSGGTSGGLRIYEQYF
v_gene: TRBV13; abundance: -; j_gene: TRBJ1-4; d_gene: -; CDR3nt: TGTGCCAGCAGCGGCCGGGAGGATGAAAAACTGTTTTTT; CDR3aa: CASSGREDEKLFF
v_gene: TRBV5-6; abundance: -; j_gene: TRBJ1-1; d_gene: -; CDR3nt: TGTGCCAGCAGCTTAGGAACAGAGAATAAGAACACTGAAGCTTTCTTT; CDR3aa: CASSLGTENKNTEAFF
v_gene: TRBV25-1; abundance: -; j_gene: TRBJ1-1; d_gene: -; CDR3nt: TGTGCCAGCAGAGAGATAGAGGAAGCTTTCTTT; CDR3aa: CASREIEEAFF
v_gene: TRBV5-1; abundance: -; j_gene: TRBJ2-6; d_gene: TRBD2; CDR3nt: TGCGCCAGCAGCGCGACTAGCGGGGGGGCCTCTGGGGCCAACGTCCTGACTTTC; CDR3aa: CASSATSGGASGANVLTF
v_gene: TRBV7-2; abundance: once; j_gene: TRBJ2-2; d_gene: TRBD1; CDR3nt: TGTGCCAGCAGCTCTCTACTCCGGGACAGGGGGCGCACCGGGGAGCTGTTTTTT; CDR3aa: CASSSLLRDRGRTGELFF
v_gene: TRBV10-3; abundance: -; j_gene: TRBJ2-3; d_gene: -; CDR3nt: TGTGCCATCAGTGGTACTCAGCGCAGTAGCGATACGCAGTATTTT; CDR3aa: CAISGTQRSSDTQYF
v_gene: TRBV7-2; abundance: -; j_gene: TRBJ1-2; d_gene: -; CDR3nt: TGTGCCAGCAGCTCCGCCAGCAGGATCCTAGGCTACACCTTC; CDR3aa: CASSSASRILGYTF
v_gene: TRBV10-3; abundance: few; j_gene: TRBJ2-5; d_gene: -; CDR3nt: TGTGCCATCAGTGAGTCGTCCTGGGGCTTAAAAGAGACCCAGTACTTC; CDR3aa: CAISESSWGLKETQYF
v_gene: TRBV6-5; abundance: -; j_gene: TRBJ2-4; d_gene: -; CDR3nt: TGTGCCAGCAGTCAGCTGAGAGGGACCAAAAACATTCAGTACTTC; CDR3aa: CASSQLRGTKNIQYF
v_gene: TRBV10-3; abundance: -; j_gene: TRBJ1-2; d_gene: TRBD1; CDR3nt: TGTGCCATCAGTGAGGCCGGGACAGGGGGCGCCTATGGCTATGGCTACACCTTC; CDR3aa: CAISEAGTGGAYGYGYTF
v_gene: TRBV3-1/TRBV3-2; abundance: -; j_gene: TRBJ2-7; d_gene: -; CDR3nt: TGTGCCAGCAGCCCGGTCTCTTCCGAAGGGGGCGAGCAGTACTTC; CDR3aa: CASSPVSSEGGEQYF
v_gene: TRBV28; abundance: -; j_gene: TRBJ2-1; d_gene: -; CDR3nt: TGTGCCAGCAGTATTCAGGGACTCTCCTACAATGAGCAGTTCTTC; CDR3aa: CASSIQGLSYNEQFF
v_gene: TRBV19; abundance: once; j_gene: TRBJ2-7; d_gene: -; CDR3nt: TGTGCCAGTAGTATTCAACCTACAGGGCCCTACGAGCAGTACTTC; CDR3aa: CASSIQPTGPYEQYF
v_gene: TRBV6-5; abundance: -; j_gene: TRBJ1-2; d_gene: TRBD1; CDR3nt: TGTGCCAGCAGGGGTTGGACAGGGGGTAACTATGGCTACACCTTC; CDR3aa: CASRGWTGGNYGYTF
v_gene: TRBV9; abundance: -; j_gene: TRBJ2-7; d_gene: -; CDR3nt: TGTGCCAGCAGCGTAGGGCCTGATTGGCCTTCTCTCGAGCAGTACTTC; CDR3aa: CASSVGPDWPSLEQYF
v_gene: TRBV30; abundance: -; j_gene: TRBJ1-6; d_gene: -; CDR3nt: TGTGCCTGGAAAGATGGGCAGGCTAATTCACCCCTCCACTTT; CDR3aa: CAWKDGQANSPLHF
v_gene: TRBV24-1; abundance: -; j_gene: TRBJ2-1; d_gene: TRBD1; CDR3nt: TGTGCCACCAGTGAAGAAGGACAGGGCTACAATGAGCAGTTCTTC; CDR3aa: CATSEEGQGYNEQFF
v_gene: TRBV5-1; abundance: -; j_gene: TRBJ2-5; d_gene: TRBD2; CDR3nt: TGCGCCAGCAGCACCGGGGGGATGGGGACCCAGTACTTC; CDR3aa: CASSTGGMGTQYF
v_gene: TRBV20-1; abundance: few; j_gene: TRBJ1-1; d_gene: -; CDR3nt: TGCAGTGCTGTCGGCGGGGCTGAAGCTTTCTTT; CDR3aa: CSAVGGAEAFF
v_gene: TRBV9; abundance: few; j_gene: TRBJ1-2; d_gene: -; CDR3nt: TGTGCCAGCAGCGTAGCGGCAGGGTGGGTCTATGGCTACACCTTC; CDR3aa: CASSVAAGWVYGYTF
v_gene: TRBV10-3; abundance: -; j_gene: TRBJ1-4; d_gene: -; CDR3nt: TGTGCCATCAGAGCGGGACAAATTAATGAAAAACTGTTTTTT; CDR3aa: CAIRAGQINEKLFF
v_gene: TRBV18; abundance: -; j_gene: TRBJ1-1; d_gene: -; CDR3nt: TGTGCCAGCAAAGATCAGGGGATGAACACTGAAGCTTTCTTT; CDR3aa: CASKDQGMNTEAFF
v_gene: TRBV7-3; abundance: -; j_gene: TRBJ2-3; d_gene: TRBD1; CDR3nt: TGTGCCAGCAGCTTACCGGGCGGGACAGGGGGCGCAGATACGCAGTATTTT; CDR3aa: CASSLPGGTGGADTQYF
v_gene: TRBV4-3; abundance: -; j_gene: TRBJ1-4; d_gene: -; CDR3nt: TGCGCCAGCAGCCAAGATACGTCGAGCGAAAAACTGTTTTTT; CDR3aa: CASSQDTSSEKLFF
v_gene: TRBV5-8; abundance: -; j_gene: TRBJ2-3; d_gene: TRBD1; CDR3nt: TGTGCCAGCAATACCGGGACAGGGGGGACAGATACGCAGTATTTT; CDR3aa: CASNTGTGGTDTQYF
v_gene: TRBV19; abundance: -; j_gene: TRBJ2-5; d_gene: TRBD1; CDR3nt: TGTGCCAGTTCCCGACAGGGAGAGACCCAGTACTTC; CDR3aa: CASSRQGETQYF
v_gene: TRBV6-1; abundance: -; j_gene: TRBJ2-5; d_gene: TRBD1; CDR3nt: TGTGCCAGCAGTGACCGGACAGGGGGAAAAGAGACCCAGTACTTC; CDR3aa: CASSDRTGGKETQYF
v_gene: TRBV4-2; abundance: -; j_gene: TRBJ2-1; d_gene: TRBD2; CDR3nt: TGTGCCAGCAGCCGGAGACTAGCGGAACTCGAGAATGAGCAGTTCTTC; CDR3aa: CASSRRLAELENEQFF
v_gene: TRBV7-9; abundance: -; j_gene: TRBJ1-2; d_gene: -; CDR3nt: TGTGCCAGCAGCCCGGGGTCTTTTGGGATAGCTAACTATGGCTACACCTTC; CDR3aa: CASSPGSFGIANYGYTF
v_gene: TRBV10-1; abundance: -; j_gene: TRBJ2-3; d_gene: TRBD2; CDR3nt: TGCGCCAGCAGTGAGGCGGCTAGCGGAGGCACAGATACGCAGTATTTT; CDR3aa: CASSEAASGGTDTQYF
v_gene: TRBV7-6; abundance: -; j_gene: TRBJ1-1; d_gene: -; CDR3nt: TGTGCCAGCAGCTTAGGTAGCCACACTGAAGCTTTCTTT; CDR3aa: CASSLGSHTEAFF
v_gene: TRBV5-4; abundance: once; j_gene: TRBJ1-3; d_gene: -; CDR3nt: TGTGCCAGCAGCTTGGATCCAGGGCACTCTGGAAACACCATATATTTT; CDR3aa: CASSLDPGHSGNTIYF
v_gene: TRBV5-1; abundance: few; j_gene: TRBJ1-5; d_gene: -; CDR3nt: TGCGCCAGCAGTCAAGGTCCGGACACGAATCAGCCCCAGCATTTT; CDR3aa: CASSQGPDTNQPQHF
v_gene: TRBV15; abundance: -; j_gene: TRBJ1-1; d_gene: -; CDR3nt: TGTGCCACCAGCAGGGGGGTAACGGGGGTAACTGAAGCTTTCTTT; CDR3aa: CATSRGVTGVTEAFF
v_gene: TRBV12-5; abundance: few; j_gene: TRBJ1-5; d_gene: -; CDR3nt: TGTGCTAGTGGTTTGCCCTCGAATCAGCCCCAGCATTTT; CDR3aa: CASGLPSNQPQHF
v_gene: TRBV18; abundance: -; j_gene: TRBJ1-3; d_gene: -; CDR3nt: TGTGCCAGCTCAAGTCAGGGCCCTACCTCTGGAAACACCATATATTTT; CDR3aa: CASSSQGPTSGNTIYF
v_gene: TRBV27; abundance: -; j_gene: TRBJ1-1; d_gene: TRBD1; CDR3nt: TGTGCCAGCAGTTCACGTTTAAGGACAGGGCAAGACGGGAACACTGAAGCTTTCTTT; CDR3aa: CASSSRLRTGQDGNTEAFF
v_gene: TRBV6-5; abundance: -; j_gene: TRBJ2-2; d_gene: TRBD1; CDR3nt: TGTGCCAGCAGAGGGACAGGGGGAACCGGGGAGCTGTTTTTT; CDR3aa: CASRGTGGTGELFF
v_gene: TRBV5-1; abundance: -; j_gene: TRBJ1-1; d_gene: -; CDR3nt: TGCGCCAGCAGTCAGGGGTCTGACGACACTGAAGCTTTCTTT; CDR3aa: CASSQGSDDTEAFF
v_gene: TRBV6-2/TRBV6-3; abundance: -; j_gene: TRBJ1-1; d_gene: TRBD1; CDR3nt: TGTGCCAGCAGTGACCGAGGGACAGCCAACACTGAAGCTTTCTTT; CDR3aa: CASSDRGTANTEAFF
v_gene: TRBV11-2; abundance: -; j_gene: TRBJ1-5; d_gene: TRBD1; CDR3nt: TGTGCCAGCAGCTTAACAGGGGGCTTCAATCAGCCCCAGCATTTT; CDR3aa: CASSLTGGFNQPQHF
v_gene: TRBV19; abundance: -; j_gene: TRBJ2-5; d_gene: TRBD2; CDR3nt: TGTGCCAGTAGTCCCCGGGGTAGCGGGGGTGAGACCCAGTACTTC; CDR3aa: CASSPRGSGGETQYF
v_gene: TRBV12-5; abundance: -; j_gene: TRBJ2-1; d_gene: TRBD1; CDR3nt: TGTGCTAGTGGTCTTCGACAGGGGATCGCGGACAATGAGCAGTTCTTC; CDR3aa: CASGLRQGIADNEQFF
v_gene: TRBV10-3; abundance: -; j_gene: TRBJ1-2; d_gene: -; CDR3nt: TGTGCTATCAGTGGAGGGACAATAAGGGGCTACACCTTC; CDR3aa: CAISGGTIRGYTF
v_gene: TRBV4-3; abundance: -; j_gene: TRBJ1-2; d_gene: -; CDR3nt: TGCGCCAGCAGCCCAGAATTAAGCGGCGGCTACACCTTC; CDR3aa: CASSPELSGGYTF
v_gene: TRBV28; abundance: -; j_gene: TRBJ1-4; d_gene: -; CDR3nt: TGTGCCAGCAGTCTCCAGGGCGTTAATGAAAAACTGTTTTTT; CDR3aa: CASSLQGVNEKLFF